This record covers a single TCR beta chain. The data derive from a study of T-cell memory formation after mild COVID-19. TCRdb passed the 5' RACE reads through MiXCR, listing each CDR3 protein once. This table has 500,000 to 600,000 distinct CDR3 sequences, roughly 18% appearing once. Sequenced: PBMCs or a T cell subset sorted from them (not recorded which). The origin of this receptor is an adult woman who had mild COVID-19 (a few samples of this study predate the infection). Cell type and time point are not known.

As DNA, the CDR3 is TGTGCCAGCTCACGGGACCCCAATTCACCCCTCCACTTT. Its protein is CASSRDPNSPLHF. The chain carries TRBV18 and TRBJ1-6; D is possibly TRBD1 (5 bases). Germline-derived CDR1 and CDR2 are KGHSH and LQKENI. V lost 4 bases, J lost 7 bases, and 8 bases lay in between. The CDR3 is 13 amino acids.